What follows are 6 T cell receptor beta chains derived from one specimen sequenced in a study of prognosis after radiotherapy for stage I lung cancer. The authors amplified TCR beta CDR3 from genomic DNA using two-round multiplex PCR. First-round PCR amplification was performed with primers specific to each TRBV and TRBJ gene. Each CDR3 protein gets one entry after TCRdb re-called the multiplex PCR reads with MiXCR. The sample records approximately 25,000 distinct CDR3 sequences, roughly 50% being singletons. The sample was PBMCs, taken before or after stereotactic body radiation therapy (not recorded which). The receptors were sampled from a donor of 50 years or more with non-small cell lung cancer.

As for this clonotype: A far larger clone is only one base removed, so a read error is likely. DNA for the CDR3: TGTGCCAGCAGTTACTCCTCCGCGGGGGCAAACGGCAATGAGCAGTTCTTC. Encoded protein: CASSYSSAGANGNEQFF. The genes are TRBV6-6 and TRBJ2-1, with D possibly being TRBD2 (7 bases). The germline CDR1 and CDR2 sequences are MNHNY and SVGAGI (reference sequence). The CDR3 contains 17 residues. The ends were cut back, 0 bases at V and 6 bases at J, with 18 bases in the middle.

The chain recombines TRBV11-2 with TRBJ2-7, with D perhaps assigned TRBD1 or TRBD2 (6 bases each). CDR3 length: 14 amino acids. The germline CDR1 and CDR2 sequences are SGHAT and FQNNGV. The CDR3 sequence: CVISHGGLAYEQYF. The CDR3, as DNA: TGTGTCATCAGCCATGGGGGGCTAGCGTACGAGCAGTACTTC. Full variable domain (rest looked up from reference TRBV11-2 and TRBJ2-7): EAGVAQSPRYKIIEKRQSVAFWCNPISGHATLYWYQQILGQGPKLLIQFQNNGVVDDSQLPKDRFSAERLKGVDSTLKIQPAKLEDSAVYLCVISHGGLAYEQYFGPGTRLTVT.

In its sample, this clonotype was seen many times. V usage is TRBV9 and J usage is TRBJ2-2, with a weak D call TRBD1 (6 bases). Trimming stripped 3 bases from V and 7 bases from J, with 10 bases between. This CDR3 is built from 13 residues. The germline gives CDR1 SGDLS, CDR2 YYNGEE. The CDR3 protein is CASSDRAGGELFF. DNA of the CDR3: TGTGCCAGCAGCGACAGGGCGGGCGGGGAGCTGTTTTTT.

The rearrangement joins TRBV5-4 to TRBJ2-7; D gene uncertain. Looked up from germline, CDR1 is SGHNT and CDR2 is YYREEE (reference sequence). Trimming took 2 bases from V and 0 from J, leaving 3 bases between them. The CDR3 contains 12 residues. This CDR3 reads CASSFGSYEQYF. In DNA form, the CDR3 reads TGTGCCAGCAGCTTTGGCTCCTACGAGCAGTACTTC.

The rearrangement links TRBV5-1 to TRBJ2-3; TRBD2 matches at 7 bases. The V gene's germline CDR1 is SGHRS and CDR2 YFSETQ. This CDR3 has 14 residues. Unmatched junction bases numbered 4, after V lost 4 bases and J lost 2 bases. The CDR3 loop reads CASSPGLITDTQYF. CDR3 nucleotides: TGCGCCAGCAGCCCGGGACTAATCACAGATACGCAGTATTTT.

This clonotype is judged medium-sized (0.01 to 0.1%). The chain recombines TRBV6-2 or TRBV6-3 with TRBJ2-2; the D gene is possibly TRBD2 (6 bases). The CDR3 spans 15 residues. CDR1 and CDR2 (germline): MNHEY, SVGEGT. V was shortened by 2 bases and J by 8 bases, with 15 bases between the two germline ends. The CDR3 nucleotides read TGTGCCAGCAGTTACAGTCTTGGGGCGGGAGGGGAGCTGTTTTTT. Protein product: CASSYSLGAGGELFF.